This TCR beta chain was recorded in a study of blood T cell repertoires in COVID-19. Study at large: There were acute and convalescent COVID-19 samples, and they came from the United States, Italy and Spain.

Per the original data handling: Nucleated cell counts were estimated from reference gene primer amplification. Some clones are missing from TCRdb's copy, which holds only in-frame ones; the method was immunoSEQ multiplex PCR. That table gives V, J and clone size, and the DNA gave D and trimming. The sample includes tens of thousands of clones, 93% of them seen just once. In this sample, this clone turned up a few times. Sequenced input: peripheral blood. The TCR originated in an older man with active COVID-19.

This CDR3 reads CASSEGTGVEELFF. CDR3 sequence (DNA): TGCGCCAGCAGTGAAGGGACAGGGGTTGAGGAGCTGTTTTTT. The chain couples TRBV10-1 to TRBJ2-2, with 10 bases matching TRBD1. Germline V lookup: CDR1 WNHNN, CDR2 SYGVQD (reference sequence). Trimming at V came to 3 bases and at J to 10 bases, leaving 5 bases not matched to a gene. CDR3 length: 14 amino acids.